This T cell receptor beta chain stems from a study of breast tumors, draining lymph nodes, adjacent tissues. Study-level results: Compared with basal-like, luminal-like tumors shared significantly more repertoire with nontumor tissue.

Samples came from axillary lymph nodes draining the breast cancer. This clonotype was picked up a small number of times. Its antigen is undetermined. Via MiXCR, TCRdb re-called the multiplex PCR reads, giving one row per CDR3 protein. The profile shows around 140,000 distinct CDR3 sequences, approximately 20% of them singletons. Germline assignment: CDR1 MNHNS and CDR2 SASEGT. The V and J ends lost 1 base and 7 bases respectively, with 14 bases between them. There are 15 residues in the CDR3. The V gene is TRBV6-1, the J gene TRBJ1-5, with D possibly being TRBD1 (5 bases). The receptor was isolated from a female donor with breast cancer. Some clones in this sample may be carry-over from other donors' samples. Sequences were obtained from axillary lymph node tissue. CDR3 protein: CASSEEFGGGQPQHF. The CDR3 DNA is TGTGCCAGCAGTGAAGAGTTCGGGGGAGGACAGCCCCAGCATTTT.